This T cell receptor beta chain appears in the sequencing data of a study of OX40 agonist ivuxolimab in advanced cancers. V shed 5 bases, J shed 1 base, and the junction held 10 bases outside the gene matches. The CDR3 runs to 16 residues. Germline assignment: CDR1 MNHEY and CDR2 SMNVEV (reference sequence). Autoimmune disease history or systemic immunosuppression led to patients being barred. Blood draws occurred at baseline, cycle 4 day 1, and cycle 7 day 1. The assay was immunoSEQ multiplex PCR, and TCRdb's table has in-frame clones only and misses some. This sample has fewer than 85,000 clones, with 70% to 85% found just once.

The chain recombines TRBV27 with TRBJ1-1; 7 bases line up with TRBD1. The TCR sequence derives from an adult with an advanced solid tumor such as melanoma, head and neck, liver or kidney cancer. Sequencing was performed on CD4+ or CD8+ T cells sorted from blood, taken in a trial of the OX40 agonist ivuxolimab. CDR3 in DNA: TGTGCCAGCAGTGGTTTGACAGGGCTGACGAACACTGAAGCTTTCTTT. Protein: CASSGLTGLTNTEAFF.